This T cell receptor beta chain is drawn from a study of Graves' ophthalmopathy and Graves' hyperthyroidism. Amplifying from RNA transcripts, the study obtained TCR beta CDR3 regions. First-round RT-PCR used HTBI primers; second-round multiplex PCR followed. TCRdb passed the multiplex PCR reads through MiXCR, listing each CDR3 protein once. The sample consists of approximately 700,000 distinct CDR3 sequences, approximately 40% of them appearing once. Between the trimmed V and J ends, which lost 3 bases and 8 bases, there was a span of 16 bases. The germline CDR1 and CDR2 sequences are DFQATT and SNEGSKA (reference sequence). CDR3 size: 14 residues.

The receptor was isolated from an adult man with Graves' ophthalmopathy. J is TRBJ1-4 and V is TRBV20-1; no clear D. Source material: peripheral blood. The CDR3 nucleotides read TGCAGTGCTAGTTCGATGGCCACGGGGGAAAAACTGTTTTTT. Translation gives CSASSMATGEKLFF.